The 24 T cell receptor beta chains reported below all come from one sample, sequenced in a study of Graves' ophthalmopathy and Graves' hyperthyroidism. The study amplified TCR beta CDR3 regions using RNA transcripts. First-round RT-PCR used HTBI primers; second-round multiplex PCR followed. MiXCR, run by TCRdb on the multiplex PCR reads, gives a single entry per CDR3 protein. Here the sample spans around 400,000 distinct CDR3 sequences, over 20% being singletons. The sequenced sample consisted of peripheral blood. Receptors originate from a woman younger than 30 with stable Graves' hyperthyroidism.

This clonotype showed up just a few times. The rearrangement links TRBV5-1 to TRBJ2-6, with 7 bases that match TRBD1. The CDR3 has 19 amino acids. With V trimmed by 2 bases and J by 0 bases, 11 bases remained unmatched. Germline lookup yields CDR1 SGHRS and CDR2 YFSETQ. DNA for the CDR3: TGCGCCAGCAGCTTACCCCTGAGGGGGCCTGGCTCTGGGGCCAACGTCCTGACTTTC. Its translation: CASSLPLRGPGSGANVLTF.

This clonotype was seen many times. The chain uses TRBV5-4 and TRBJ2-5; perhaps TRBD2 as D (6 bases). The CDR3 totals 15 residues. CDR1 SGHNT and CDR2 YYREEE come from the germline V gene (reference sequence). V lost 4 bases to trimming and J lost 2 bases, with 15 bases between them. CDR3 coding DNA: TGTGCCAGCAGCCCCGGGATAGCGGTACAAGAGACCCAGTACTTC. Residues: CASSPGIAVQETQYF. The complete variable domain, with remaining parts taken from reference TRBV5-4 and TRBJ2-5, reads ETGVTQSPTHLIKTRGQQVTLRCSSQSGHNTVSWYQQALGQGPQFIFQYYREEENGRGNFPPRFSGLQFPNYSSELNVNALELDDSALYLCASSPGIAVQETQYFGPGTRLLVL.

This clonotype has ten or more counts. The chain recombines TRBV9 with TRBJ1-3; TRBD1 agrees at 7 bases. The germline V gene encodes CDR1 SGDLS and CDR2 YYNGEE. V lost 4 bases to trimming and J lost 0 bases; unmatched junction nucleotides: 10. This CDR3 region has 17 residues. The CDR3 sequence: CASSLRDSIASGNTIYF. The CDR3 region has the DNA TGTGCCAGCAGCCTCAGGGACAGTATCGCCTCTGGAAACACCATATATTTT.

Many counts were recorded for this clonotype. This may come from a read error, since a much larger clone is one base off. The chain has TRBV7-3 and TRBJ1-1, with TRBD1 as a possible D gene (6 bases). CDR3 length equals 13 residues. Per the germline V gene, CDR1 is SGHTA and CDR2 is FQGTGA. The CDR3 DNA reads TGTGTCAGCAGCCAACAGGGGAACACTGAAGCTTTCTTT. It is translated as CVSSQQGNTEAFF.

This clonotype came up many times. The chain couples TRBV27 to TRBJ1-5; unclear D gene. The CDR3 is made up of 15 amino acids. Germline V lookup: CDR1 MNHEY, CDR2 SMNVEV (reference sequence). V lost 1 base and J lost 7, with 14 bases in between. For the CDR3, the DNA is TGTGCCAGCAGTTTATTCGGGTCTACGGGGCAGCCCCAGCATTTT. It is translated as CASSLFGSTGQPQHF.

This clonotype was seen ten or more times. The V gene is TRBV28, the J gene TRBJ1-5, with TRBD1 matching 10 bases. The CDR3 is 18 residues long. Germline CDR1 and CDR2: MDHEN and SYDVKM. J was trimmed by 3 bases and V by 5 bases; bases with no gene match: 13. CDR3 sequence: CASSLSSTGTGDNQPQHF. In DNA form, the CDR3 reads TGTGCCAGCAGTCTCTCGAGCACAGGGACAGGGGACAATCAGCCCCAGCATTTT.

The chain employs TRBV12-5 and TRBJ2-5; 10 nucleotides align to TRBD1. CDR1 and CDR2 (germline): LGHNT, FRNRAP. The length of the CDR3 is 14 residues. The V and J ends lost 6 bases and 5 bases, in that order; junction bases with no gene match: 6. This CDR3 is CASGPGQGGETQYF. The CDR3 DNA reads as TGTGCTAGTGGCCCCGGACAGGGGGGGGAGACCCAGTACTTC.

This clonotype was picked up a small number of times. The V and J genes are TRBV20-1 and TRBJ1-5; 9 nucleotides match TRBD1. J gave up 7 bases and V 4 bases, and 14 bases lay outside the gene matches. Germline loops: CDR1 DFQATT, CDR2 SNEGSKA (reference sequence). This CDR3 has 16 amino acids. The CDR3 protein is CSANGQGTPSRQPQHF. For the CDR3, the DNA is TGCAGTGCTAACGGACAGGGGACTCCCTCGCGGCAGCCCCAGCATTTT.

The table lists this clonotype with many counts. A much larger clonotype is one base distant, so this may be a read error. The J gene is TRBJ2-5, the V gene TRBV6-5, with 7 bases that match TRBD2. This CDR3 is 14 amino acids long. Germline CDR1 MNHEY, CDR2 SVGAGI. CDR3 protein: CASRIGRNQETKYF. The CDR3 bases are TGTGCCAGCAGGATCGGGAGGAACCAAGAGACCAAGTACTTC.

At least ten counts were recorded for this clonotype. The rearrangement joins TRBV20-1 to TRBJ2-2; tentatively, D is TRBD1 or TRBD2 (5 bases each). The CDR3 extends over 14 amino acids. Trimming cost V 4 bases and J 2 bases, with 11 bases left between them. Per the germline V gene, CDR1 is DFQATT and CDR2 is SNEGSKA (reference sequence). CDR3 nucleotides: TGCAGTGCTATGGCTGGGGGTAACACCGGGGAGCTGTTTTTT. The encoded protein is CSAMAGGNTGELFF.

This clonotype appeared many times. The J gene is TRBJ2-7, the V gene TRBV6-1; D perhaps matches TRBD2 (6 bases). The CDR3 sequence is 15 residues long. Germline CDR1 is MNHNS and CDR2 is SASEGT. Trimming removed 1 base from V and 2 bases from J, with 12 bases in between. CDR3 residues: CASSEVGTATYEQYF. CDR3 nucleotide sequence: TGTGCCAGCAGTGAAGTTGGGACTGCGACCTACGAGCAGTACTTC.

There are a few counts of this clonotype. A much larger clone lies one base from this, so it may be a read error. The chain combines TRBV19 with TRBJ2-5; the D gene is possibly TRBD1 (6 bases). The CDR3 spans 12 residues. Germline CDR1 and CDR2: LNHDA and SQIVND (reference sequence). As DNA, the CDR3 is TGTGCCAGTAGTGGGACACAAGAGACCAAGTACTTC. Translation: CASSGTQETKYF. Based on the CDR3 plus reference TRBV19 and TRBJ2-5, the full variable domain is DGGITQSPKYLFRKEGQNVTLSCEQNLNHDAMYWYRQDPGQGLRLIYYSQIVNDFQKGDIAEGYSVSREKKESFPLTVTSAQKNPTAFYLCASSGTQETKYFGPGTRLLVL.

J is TRBJ1-5 and V is TRBV6-1; a possible D gene is TRBD1 (5 bases). V was trimmed by 4 bases and J by 5 bases, leaving 15 bases between them. Germline lookup yields CDR1 MNHNS and CDR2 SASEGT. The length of the CDR3 is 15 residues. The CDR3 region has the DNA TGTGCCAGCAGTGCACCGGGACGCGCTGATCAGCCCCAGCATTTT. It encodes CASSAPGRADQPQHF.

The CDR3 DNA follows: TGTGCCACCAGCAGAGATCGAGCCGGCTATGGCTACACCTTC. Its translation is CATSRDRAGYGYTF. V usage is TRBV15 and J usage is TRBJ1-2; no clear D gene. Germline assignment: CDR1 LNHNV and CDR2 YYDKDF (reference sequence). V lost 0 bases, J lost 4 bases, and 9 bases lay in between. The CDR3 consists of 14 residues.

This clonotype was recorded at least ten times. The V gene is TRBV29-1, the J gene TRBJ1-2; 7 bases line up with TRBD1. The germline V gene has CDR1 SQVTM and CDR2 ANQGSEA. CDR3 length: 13 residues. V trimming: 7 bases; J trimming: 1 base; junction bases outside the gene matches: 6. CDR3 region: CSGQGERNYGYTF. The CDR3 coding sequence is TGCAGCGGACAGGGCGAACGTAACTATGGCTACACCTTC.

This clonotype was found many times. V usage is TRBV11-2 and J usage is TRBJ1-2; TRBD1 agrees at 7 bases. Losses at the gene ends were 4 bases for V and 0 bases for J; bases not matched to a gene: 8. Germline V gene lookup returns CDR1 SGHAT and CDR2 FQNNGV. This CDR3 is built from 16 residues. CDR3 bases: TGTGCCAGCAGCTATGCCTGGACAGGACCTAACTATGGCTACACCTTC. Translating it yields CASSYAWTGPNYGYTF.

Ten or more counts support this clonotype. V usage is TRBV20-1 and J usage is TRBJ2-7; D perhaps matches TRBD2 (6 bases). The CDR3 loop spans 14 amino acids. With 3 bases removed from V and 4 bases from J, the gap between germline ends came to 16 bases. In germline, CDR1 is DFQATT, CDR2 SNEGSKA (reference sequence). CDR3 loop: CSASPGLAHYEQYF. CDR3 DNA sequence: TGCAGTGCTAGCCCGGGACTGGCGCATTACGAGCAGTACTTC.

This clonotype was counted at least ten times. The rearrangement uses TRBV28 and TRBJ2-7, with 8 nucleotides matching TRBD2. Germline trimming cut 2 bases from V and 1 base from J; bases unmatched to any gene: 4. The CDR3 totals 15 residues. Germline CDR1 and CDR2: MDHEN and SYDVKM. This chain's CDR3 is CASSLPAGASYEQYF. The CDR3 bases are TGTGCCAGCAGTTTACCAGCGGGAGCTTCCTACGAGCAGTACTTC.

With regard to this clonotype: The CDR3 carries no conserved terminal phenylalanine or tryptophan, so it likely arises from a read error. The rearrangement uses TRBV11-1 and TRBJ2-2; D uncertain. This CDR3 has 17 residues. V shed 6 bases and J shed 0 bases, with 17 bases lying between them. Germline values: CDR1 SGHAT, CDR2 FQDESV (reference sequence). The CDR3 DNA is TGTGCCAGCAGGCCCCCCGACTGGGGTTCGAACACCGGGGAGCTGTTTGTT. Encoded protein: CASRPPDWGSNTGELFV.

This clonotype was seen only once. The V call is TRBV28, the J call TRBJ1-5, with TRBD1 as a possible D gene (5 bases). Germline CDR1 MDHEN, CDR2 SYDVKM. V was shortened by 2 bases and J by 2 bases, with 10 bases between the two germline ends. The CDR3 loop spans 15 amino acids. CDR3 DNA sequence: TGTGCCAGCAGTTTAAACCTGGGGCGCAATCAGCCCCAGCATTTT. Residues: CASSLNLGRNQPQHF. The entire variable domain, with the rest obtained from reference TRBV28 and TRBJ1-5, is as follows: DVKVTQSSRYLVKRTGEKVFLECVQDMDHENMFWYRQDPGLGLRLIYFSYDVKMKEKGDIPEGYSVSREKKERFSLILESASTNQTSMYLCASSLNLGRNQPQHFGDGTRLSIL.

The sample holds many counts of this clonotype. This sequence joins TRBV14 and TRBJ2-7; D is uncertain. CDR1 SGHDN and CDR2 FVKESK come from the germline V gene. The germline V and J ends were trimmed by 1 base and 5 bases, with 9 bases remaining between them. The CDR3 is made up of 13 amino acids. The CDR3 DNA follows: TGTGCCAGCAGCCAAGTTCGTTTTGACGAGCAGTACTTC. This gives the protein CASSQVRFDEQYF.

The gene calls are TRBV27 and TRBJ2-7; 9 bases agree with TRBD2. This CDR3 region has 15 residues. Trimming at V came to 3 bases and at J to 4 bases, leaving 7 bases not matched to a gene. Germline lookup yields CDR1 MNHEY and CDR2 SMNVEV (reference sequence). The CDR3 here is CASSFIAGVEYEQYF. The CDR3 DNA reads TGTGCCAGCAGTTTCATAGCGGGAGTGGAGTACGAGCAGTACTTC.

This clonotype was found a few times. This chain uses TRBV5-1 with TRBJ2-5; a weak D match, TRBD2 (5 bases). This CDR3 contains 16 residues. The germline V gene encodes CDR1 SGHRS and CDR2 YFSETQ. V lost 4 bases to trimming and J lost 0 bases, with 16 bases between them. The CDR3 sequence: CASSAASRTYQETQYF. The CDR3, as DNA: TGCGCCAGCAGCGCAGCTAGCAGAACGTACCAAGAGACCCAGTACTTC.

The V gene is TRBV6-1, the J gene TRBJ1-2, with D possibly being TRBD1 (5 bases). Looked up from germline, CDR1 is MNHNS and CDR2 is SASEGT. Trimming removed 3 bases from V and 4 bases from J, with 12 bases in between. The CDR3 runs 14 residues. CDR3 in amino acids: CASSDTGAVYGYTF. The DNA of the CDR3 is TGTGCCAGCAGTGATACCGGGGCGGTCTATGGCTACACCTTC.